This T cell receptor (beta chain) was captured by sequencing in a study of blood T cell repertoires in COVID-19. Germline assignment: CDR1 DFQATT and CDR2 SNEGSKA (reference sequence). CDR3 length equals 11 residues. Deletions cut 6 bases from V and 3 bases from J, with 9 bases between. Original data processing: Amplification of reference gene primers was used by the study to estimate nucleated cell counts. Data came from immunoSEQ multiplex PCR; TCRdb stores just in-frame clones and leaves some out. D and trimming were read from the DNA, whereas the V and J calls and clone size are those reported in that table. The data show 150,000 to 200,000 clones, around 75% seen once.

The chain carries TRBV20-1 and TRBJ2-7; D may be TRBD1 (5 bases). The TCR sequence derives from a woman in her forties with COVID-19, enrolled during active disease. Sequenced sample: peripheral blood. Written as DNA, the CDR3 is TGCAGTGCGGACAACCTCTACGAGCAGTACTTC. Its translation is CSADNLYEQYF.